The 32 T cell receptor beta chains below all came from one sample that was sequenced in a study of cytomegalovirus exposure and HLA in healthy donors. The PCR ran on 60 Vbeta and 13 Jbeta primers. The repertoire was sequenced with immunoSEQ multiplex PCR; TCRdb's copy has only in-frame clones and lacks some. Of tens of thousands of clones in the sample, 55% to 70% were seen once. The sequencing sample was made of PBMCs. The receptors come from a woman aged 45-60 years in good health and CMV-seropositive.

This chain links TRBV30 with TRBJ2-2, with D uncertain. The germline gives CDR1 GTSNPN, CDR2 SVGIG (reference sequence). The ends were cut back, 3 bases at V and 4 bases at J, with 12 bases in the middle. The CDR3 contains 14 residues. CDR3 region: CAWSAPPGTGELFF. CDR3 in DNA: TGTGCCTGGAGCGCTCCACCGGGCACCGGGGAGCTGTTTTTT.

The chain is built from TRBV7-2 and TRBJ1-2; the D gene is possibly TRBD1 (5 bases). This CDR3 region has 15 residues. From germline, CDR1 is SGHTA and CDR2 FQGNSA. V lost 5 bases to trimming and J lost 2 bases, with 15 bases between them. DNA for the CDR3: TGTGCCAGCAGCGACCGACAGCAGGGCAACTATGGCTACACCTTC. Residues: CASSDRQQGNYGYTF.

A few counts support this clone. The chain is built from TRBV25-1 and TRBJ1-3; D is unclear. Germline CDR1 reads MGHDK; CDR2 reads SYGVNS. Trimming left V 6 bases short and J 0 bases short, with 9 bases between. This CDR3 has 14 residues. CDR3 sequence (DNA): TGTGCCAGCAGCGACATCGCCTCTGGAAACACCATATATTTT. This gives the protein CASSDIASGNTIYF.

The CDR3 sequence is CASSLPTEAFF. As DNA, the CDR3 is TGTGCCAGCAGCTTACCGACTGAAGCTTTCTTT. J is TRBJ1-1 and V is TRBV7-3; no firm D call. The CDR3 spans 11 residues. Trimming shortened V by 2 bases and J by 5 bases, and 3 bases separated the two germline ends. CDR1 and CDR2 (germline): SGHTA, FQGTGA. Variable domain in full (rest from reference TRBV7-3 and TRBJ1-1): GAGVSQTPSNKVTEKGKYVELRCDPISGHTALYWYRQSLGQGPEFLIYFQGTGAADDSGLPNDRFFAVRPEGSVSTLKIQRTERGDSAVYLCASSLPTEAFFGQGTRLTVV.

The chain recombines TRBV4-2 with TRBJ2-5; 13 bases are a match to TRBD2. After removal of 4 bases from V and 5 bases from J, the junction contained 4 bases not matched to a gene. Germline V CDR1 and CDR2: LGHNA, YNFKEQ. CDR3 length: 15 amino acids. CDR3 amino acids: CASSLTSGGTETQYF. As DNA, the CDR3 is TGTGCCAGCAGCCTGACTAGCGGGGGGACGGAGACCCAGTACTTC.

This rearrangement joins TRBV4-3 to TRBJ1-2; no reliable D call. This CDR3 has 14 amino acids. Germline V gene data show CDR1 as LGHNA and CDR2 as YSLEER. Trimming took off 0 bases at V and 8 bases at J, with 13 bases between the two ends. CDR3 sequence reads: CASSQDTGQSGYTF. For the CDR3, the DNA is TGCGCCAGCAGCCAAGATACCGGTCAATCCGGCTACACCTTC.

The chain has TRBV28 and TRBJ2-5; 9 bases are a match to TRBD1. Germline values: CDR1 MDHEN, CDR2 SYDVKM. The CDR3 spans 16 residues. Unmatched junction bases numbered 11, after V lost 6 bases and J lost 3 bases. This chain's CDR3 is CASSLLIRDREETQYF. The CDR3 DNA reads TGTGCCAGCAGCCTACTTATCAGGGACAGGGAAGAGACCCAGTACTTC.

The chain recombines TRBV9 with TRBJ2-3; D ambiguous. Trimming cost V 1 base and J 1 base, with 4 bases left between them. Germline V gene data show CDR1 as SGDLS and CDR2 as YYNGEE. CDR3 size: 13 residues. The CDR3: CASSVLGTDTQYF. The CDR3 nucleotides are TGTGCCAGCAGCGTACTCGGCACAGATACGCAGTATTTT.

In this sample, this clone turned up many times. The chain's CDR3 is CASSKTSGDYNEQFF. The CDR3 DNA is TGTGCCAGTAGTAAGACTAGCGGGGATTACAATGAGCAGTTCTTC. This chain uses TRBV19 with TRBJ2-1; 11 bases fit TRBD2. Germline CDR1 and CDR2: LNHDA and SQIVND (reference sequence). V was clipped by 4 bases and J by 4 bases; unmatched bases: 3. This CDR3 spans 15 amino acids.

The CDR3 sequence is CAWSVGGPEQYF. The CDR3 nucleotides read TGTGCCTGGAGCGTGGGAGGACCCGAGCAGTACTTC. V usage is TRBV30 and J usage is TRBJ2-7, with D perhaps matching TRBD2 (6 bases). V was cut by 3 bases and J by 6 bases, with 12 bases left in between. Germline V CDR1 and CDR2: GTSNPN, SVGIG (reference sequence). The CDR3 runs to 12 residues.

The chain employs TRBV29-1 and TRBJ2-7, with 9 bases lining up with TRBD1. CDR3 length equals 17 residues. Germline V gene data show CDR1 as SQVTM and CDR2 as ANQGSEA. V dropped 0 bases and J dropped 2; count of bases not matched to a gene: 11. CDR3: CSVEDPNSGTGTYEQYF. The CDR3 region has the DNA TGCAGCGTTGAAGATCCTAACTCCGGGACAGGGACCTACGAGCAGTACTTC.

This chain links TRBV5-5 with TRBJ1-3; D is uncertain. Trimming removed 2 bases from V and 3 bases from J, with 15 bases in between. The CDR3 sequence is 16 residues long. Per germline, CDR1 SGHKS and CDR2 YYEKEE (reference sequence). The CDR3 coding sequence is TGTGCCAGCAGCTTTGGCAGTCCGAGGGATGGAAACACCATATATTTT. Translation gives CASSFGSPRDGNTIYF. Together with reference TRBV5-5 and TRBJ1-3, the CDR3 gives the full variable domain: DAGVTQSPTHLIKTRGQQVTLRCSPISGHKSVSWYQQVLGQGPQFIFQYYEKEERGRGNFPDRFSARQFPNYSSELNVNALLLGDSALYLCASSFGSPRDGNTIYFGEGSWLTVV.

The chain carries TRBV5-1 and TRBJ2-7; 9 nucleotides align to TRBD2. There are 15 residues in the CDR3. V was pared by 2 bases and J by 0 bases, with 3 bases of the junction left unmatched. Germline V lookup: CDR1 SGHRS, CDR2 YFSETQ. The CDR3 sequence is CASSFSGGASYEQYF. CDR3 bases: TGCGCCAGCAGCTTTAGCGGGGGCGCCTCCTACGAGCAGTACTTC.

This sequence joins TRBV4-3 and TRBJ2-1, with TRBD2 matching 9 bases. The ends lost 8 bases at V and 6 bases at J; junction bases unmatched: 11. The CDR3 loop spans 15 amino acids. Per germline, CDR1 LGHNA and CDR2 YSLEER. CDR3 sequence (DNA): TGCGCCAGCGCCCCGGTAGCGGGGGATGGCAATGAGCAGTTCTTC. This codes for CASAPVAGDGNEQFF.

The rearrangement joins TRBV7-3 to TRBJ2-5; TRBD2 is a possible D gene (5 bases). The CDR3 extends over 14 amino acids. V was clipped by 5 bases and J by 10 bases, with 20 bases between them. The germline gives CDR1 SGHTA, CDR2 FQGTGA. CDR3 sequence reads: CASSATPNGDSQYF. The CDR3 bases are TGTGCCAGCAGCGCTACCCCGAACGGGGATAGCCAGTACTTC.

The rearrangement joins TRBV18 to TRBJ2-1; D perhaps matches TRBD1 (6 bases). Trimming removed 3 bases from V and 9 bases from J, with 18 bases in between. The CDR3 extends over 15 amino acids. Per the germline V gene, CDR1 is KGHSH and CDR2 is LQKENI. The CDR3, as DNA: TGTGCCAGCTCACCCAATACACGAAAGACAGGTGAGCAGTTCTTC. It specifies CASSPNTRKTGEQFF. Variable domain in full (rest from reference TRBV18 and TRBJ2-1): NAGVMQNPRHLVRRRGQEARLRCSPMKGHSHVYWYRQLPEEGLKFMVYLQKENIIDESGMPKERFSAEFPKEGPSILRIQQVVRGDSAAYFCASSPNTRKTGEQFFGPGTRLTVL.

This rearrangement joins TRBV7-3 to TRBJ2-1, with D tentatively TRBD2 (5 bases). The germline CDR1 and CDR2 sequences are SGHTA and FQGTGA. The length of the CDR3 is 14 residues. With 2 bases removed from V and 8 bases from J, the gap between germline ends came to 13 bases. The CDR3 sequence is CASSLSGVLDEQFF. Written as DNA, the CDR3 is TGTGCCAGCAGCTTATCCGGGGTCTTAGATGAGCAGTTCTTC.

In the case of this clone: Other DNA variants within this sample encode the same CDR3. This chain uses TRBV9 with TRBJ1-1; TRBD1 aligns across 7 bases. Germline V gene lookup returns CDR1 SGDLS and CDR2 YYNGEE. The CDR3 has 13 amino acids. Trimming at V came to 5 bases and at J to 1 base, leaving 2 bases not matched to a gene. In DNA form, the CDR3 reads TGTGCCAGCAGTCCAGGGGGGAACACTGAAGCTTTCTTT. It yields the protein CASSPGGNTEAFF.

The chain joins TRBV6-5 to TRBJ2-3; possible D gene TRBD2, 5 bases. The CDR3 loop spans 15 amino acids. Germline V gene data show CDR1 as MNHEY and CDR2 as SVGAGI. Trimming took off 1 base at V and 2 bases at J, with 10 bases between the two ends. Here the CDR3 reads CASSYYGIPTDTQYF. Here the CDR3 DNA reads TGTGCCAGCAGTTACTACGGGATCCCCACAGATACGCAGTATTTT.

This clone was counted a few times. The chain combines TRBV21-1 with TRBJ2-6; the table gives TRBD2 as D, unverified against the DNA. TRBV21-1 is annotated as a pseudogene. The CDR3 contains 18 residues. CDR3 nucleotides: TGTGCCAGCAGCAATGGGCGTCCGGGATGGGAAGGGGCCAACGTCCTGACTTTC. Translating gives CASSNGRPGWEGANVLTF.

This clone was seen only once. The chain combines TRBV18 with TRBJ1-6; 8 nucleotides align to TRBD1. Trimming cost V 4 bases and J 6 bases; bases outside gene matches: 8. CDR1 KGHSH and CDR2 LQKENI come from the germline V gene. The CDR3 covers 16 residues. CDR3 sequence (DNA): TGTGCCAGCTCACGGAACGCGCAGGGGGCTAATTCACCCCTCCACTTT. Its translation is CASSRNAQGANSPLHF. Looking up the rest from reference TRBV18 and TRBJ1-6 gives the full variable domain: NAGVMQNPRHLVRRRGQEARLRCSPMKGHSHVYWYRQLPEEGLKFMVYLQKENIIDESGMPKERFSAEFPKEGPSILRIQQVVRGDSAAYFCASSRNAQGANSPLHFGNGTRLTVT.

The rearrangement uses TRBV29-1 and TRBJ1-2; D is uncertain. This CDR3 region has 10 residues. V lost 3 bases to trimming and J lost 4 bases, with 3 bases between them. Germline V gene lookup returns CDR1 SQVTM and CDR2 ANQGSEA. The CDR3 region has the DNA TGCAGCGTTGACGTCTATGGCTACACCTTC. Translating it yields CSVDVYGYTF.

The genes are TRBV4-1 and TRBJ2-5, with D maybe TRBD2 (5 bases). The CDR3 is 13 residues long. Germline V gives CDR1 MGHRA, CDR2 YSYEKL. The V gene lost 3 bases and the J gene lost 3 bases, with 8 bases spanning the gap. CDR3 DNA: TGCGCCAGCAGCCAGCTCGGGGAAGAGACCCAGTACTTC. This translates into CASSQLGEETQYF.

This clone was counted between two and nine times. The genes are TRBV5-5 and TRBJ2-5; 7 nucleotides line up with TRBD2. CDR1 and CDR2 (germline): SGHKS, YYEKEE (reference sequence). Germline trimming cut 2 bases from V and 5 bases from J; bases unmatched to any gene: 9. This CDR3 is 15 amino acids long. The CDR3 sequence: CASSLSGTIFETQYF. CDR3 DNA sequence: TGTGCCAGCAGCTTATCCGGGACTATATTTGAGACCCAGTACTTC.

The CDR3 is CASSQGGRLYNEQFF. In nucleotides, the CDR3 is TGCGCCAGCAGCCAAGGGGGGCGTCTCTACAATGAGCAGTTCTTC. The rearrangement links TRBV4-3 to TRBJ2-1; possible D gene TRBD1, 6 bases. Germline loops: CDR1 LGHNA, CDR2 YSLEER. CDR3 size: 15 residues. Trimming took 1 base from V and 3 from J, leaving 10 bases between them.

The CDR3 here is CASSERRSRDSGTQYF. CDR3 DNA sequence: TGTGCCAGCAGTGAACGGCGGAGCCGGGACTCCGGTACGCAGTATTTT. The V call is TRBV2, the J call TRBJ2-3, with a possible D match to TRBD2 (6 bases). Trimming cost V 2 bases and J 8 bases, with 20 bases left between them. The CDR3 consists of 16 residues. Germline-derived CDR1 and CDR2 are SNHLY and FYNNEI. Supplemented by reference TRBV2 and TRBJ2-3, the full variable domain reads EPEVTQTPSHQVTQMGQEVILRCVPISNHLYFYWYRQILGQKVEFLVSFYNNEISEKSEIFDDQFSVERPDGSNFTLKIRSTKLEDSAMYFCASSERRSRDSGTQYFGPGTRLTVL.

This clone was picked up a small number of times. The chain is built from TRBV28 and TRBJ1-1, with D maybe TRBD1 (5 bases). The CDR3 contains 15 residues. Deletions cut 8 bases from V and 6 bases from J, with 22 bases between. The V gene's germline CDR1 is MDHEN and CDR2 SYDVKM. CDR3 nucleotides: TGTGCCAGCCGCCGCGGGGGGGGTTTAAGAGCTGAAGCTTTCTTT. It translates to CASRRGGGLRAEAFF.

V is TRBV6-1 and J is TRBJ1-3; D is perhaps TRBD1 (5 bases). Germline CDR1 is MNHNS and CDR2 is SASEGT. This CDR3 has 14 residues. The V and J ends lost 3 bases and 5 bases respectively, with 11 bases between them. The CDR3 region has the DNA TGTGCCAGCAGTGACGCCAGGGCTAGAAACACCATATATTTT. Translated: CASSDARARNTIYF.

CDR3 region: CASSLVAYGYTF. The CDR3 bases are TGTGCCAGCAGCCTCGTGGCCTATGGCTACACCTTC. This chain links TRBV28 with TRBJ1-2; no firm D call. V was cut by 6 bases and J by 4 bases, with 9 bases left in between. This CDR3 has 12 amino acids. Germline loops: CDR1 MDHEN, CDR2 SYDVKM.

The V gene is TRBV9, the J gene TRBJ1-1; D call uncertain. Germline-derived CDR1 and CDR2 are SGDLS and YYNGEE. The CDR3 is 14 amino acids. Trimming cost V 3 bases and J 4 bases, with 13 bases left between them. This chain's CDR3 is CASSAYDGSTEAFF. CDR3 in DNA: TGTGCCAGCAGCGCCTATGATGGGAGCACTGAAGCTTTCTTT.

This clone has just a few counts. The chain recombines TRBV30 with TRBJ1-5; 9 nucleotides agree with TRBD1. The germline V gene has CDR1 GTSNPN and CDR2 SVGIG (reference sequence). V trimming: 0 bases; J trimming: 2 bases; junction bases outside the gene matches: 11. This CDR3 comprises 18 residues. The CDR3 DNA sequence: TGTGCCTGGAGTGTACGTGGGACAGGGCTCTTTCGCAATCAGCCCCAGCATTTT. Amino acids: CAWSVRGTGLFRNQPQHF.

This clone was recorded once. The chain links TRBV5-6 to TRBJ1-5; D is ambiguous. CDR3 size: 13 residues. In germline, CDR1 is SGHDT, CDR2 YYEEEE. V dropped 4 bases and J dropped 4 bases, with 9 bases sitting between them. This CDR3 reads CASSPSPNQPQHF. CDR3 sequence (DNA): TGTGCCAGCAGCCCTTCCCCTAATCAGCCCCAGCATTTT.